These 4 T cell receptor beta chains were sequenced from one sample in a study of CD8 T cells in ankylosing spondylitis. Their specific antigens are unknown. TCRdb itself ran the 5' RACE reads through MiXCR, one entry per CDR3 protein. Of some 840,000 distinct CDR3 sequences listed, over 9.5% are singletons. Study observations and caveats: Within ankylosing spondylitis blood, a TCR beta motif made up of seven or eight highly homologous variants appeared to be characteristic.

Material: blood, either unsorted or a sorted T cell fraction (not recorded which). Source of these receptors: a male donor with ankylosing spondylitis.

The CDR3 nucleotides read TGCGCCAGCAGCCAAGGACAGGGAGTGTCTGAAGCTTTCTTT. It codes for CASSQGQGVSEAFF. The chain employs TRBV4-1 and TRBJ1-1; the match to TRBD1 covers 7 bases. The CDR3 totals 14 residues. The germline gives CDR1 MGHRA, CDR2 YSYEKL. V lost 1 base and J lost 6; bases outside the gene matches: 5.

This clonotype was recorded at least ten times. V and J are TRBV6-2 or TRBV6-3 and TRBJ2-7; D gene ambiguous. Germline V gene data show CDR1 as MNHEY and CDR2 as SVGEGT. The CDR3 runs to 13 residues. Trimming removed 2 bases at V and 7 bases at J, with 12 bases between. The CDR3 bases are TGTGCCAGCAGTTACGGCCCGCGGCGGGAGCAGTACTTC. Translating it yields CASSYGPRREQYF.

CDR3 residues: CSGKDTLNTEAFF. The CDR3 region has the DNA TGCAGCGGGAAGGACACCTTGAACACTGAAGCTTTCTTT. The chain recombines TRBV29-1 with TRBJ1-1; weak D call: TRBD1 (5 bases). The germline V gene encodes CDR1 SQVTM and CDR2 ANQGSEA. Trimming took off 7 bases at V and 0 bases at J, with 12 bases between the two ends. This CDR3 comprises 13 residues. Full variable domain (rest looked up from reference TRBV29-1 and TRBJ1-1): SAVISQKPSRDICQRGTSLTIQCQVDSQVTMMFWYRQQPGQSLTLIATANQGSEATYESGFVIDKFPISRPNLTFSTLTVSNMSPEDSSIYLCSGKDTLNTEAFFGQGTRLTVV.

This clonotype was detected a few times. Written as DNA, the CDR3 is TGCGCCAGCAGCCAAGGGAGGCGCAATTCACCCCTCCACTTT. Its translation is CASSQGRRNSPLHF. The chain combines TRBV4-1 with TRBJ1-6, with D unresolved. With 1 base removed from V and 7 bases from J, the gap between germline ends came to 8 bases. The CDR3 consists of 14 residues. Germline V gives CDR1 MGHRA, CDR2 YSYEKL.